Shown below are 25 T cell receptor beta chains from a single sample sequenced in a study of cytomegalovirus exposure and HLA in healthy donors. With 60 Vbeta and 13 Jbeta primers, the PCR was carried out. This table comes from immunoSEQ multiplex PCR, and its TCRdb copy is limited to in-frame clones, with some not included. The sample consists of 120,000 or so clones, approximately 71% of them appearing once. The source material was PBMCs. These receptors were obtained from a woman between 45 and 60 years old in good health and CMV-seronegative.

Here the CDR3 reads CASSLGAAGRTDTQYF. The CDR3 bases are TGTGCCAGCAGCTTGGGCGCGGCGGGTCGCACAGATACGCAGTATTTT. The genes are TRBV7-2 and TRBJ2-3; maybe TRBD2 (5 bases). Germline V lookup: CDR1 SGHTA, CDR2 FQGNSA. This CDR3 is built from 16 residues. Trimming took 3 bases from V and 1 from J, leaving 14 bases between them.

In this sample, this clone turned up a few times. The chain joins TRBV30 to TRBJ1-3, with 10 bases fitting TRBD1. The CDR3 sequence is 18 residues long. With V trimmed by 1 base and J by 1 base, 10 bases remained unmatched. Germline V lookup: CDR1 GTSNPN, CDR2 SVGIG (reference sequence). CDR3 amino acids: CAWSEDRGTPNSGNTIYF. CDR3 nucleotide sequence: TGTGCCTGGAGTGAGGACAGGGGGACTCCAAATTCTGGAAACACCATATATTTT.

The V call is TRBV2, the J call TRBJ2-7; the match to TRBD2 covers 7 bases. This CDR3 region has 13 residues. Germline values: CDR1 SNHLY, CDR2 FYNNEI. The ends lost 5 bases at V and 3 bases at J; junction bases unmatched: 4. The CDR3 DNA sequence: TGTGCCAGCAGTCGAGAGCGGGACTACGAGCAGTACTTC. It codes for CASSRERDYEQYF.

This chain uses TRBV7-8 with TRBJ2-7; 9 nucleotides agree with TRBD2. From germline, CDR1 is SGHVS and CDR2 FQNEAQ. V gave up 6 bases and J gave up 6 bases; unmatched junction bases: 9. The CDR3 totals 14 residues. CDR3 nucleotides: TGTGCCAGCAGGATAGCGGGAGAATCTGGCGAGCAGTACTTC. Its protein product is CASRIAGESGEQYF.

This rearrangement joins TRBV7-2 to TRBJ2-7; 7 positions match TRBD2. Germline loops: CDR1 SGHTA, CDR2 FQGNSA. The CDR3 extends over 13 amino acids. V lost 1 base to trimming and J lost 4 bases; unmatched junction nucleotides: 1. The CDR3 DNA is TGTGCCAGCAGCTTAGGGCGGGAGTACGAGCAGTACTTC. Its protein product is CASSLGREYEQYF.

The J gene is TRBJ1-4, the V gene TRBV2, with D hard to call. Germline V gives CDR1 SNHLY, CDR2 FYNNEI. V lost 5 bases, J lost 6 bases, and 4 bases lay in between. This CDR3 spans 11 amino acids. This chain's CDR3 is CASSLHEKLFF. CDR3 DNA: TGTGCCAGCAGTCTACATGAAAAACTGTTTTTT. The complete variable domain, with remaining parts taken from reference TRBV2 and TRBJ1-4, reads EPEVTQTPSHQVTQMGQEVILRCVPISNHLYFYWYRQILGQKVEFLVSFYNNEISEKSEIFDDQFSVERPDGSNFTLKIRSTKLEDSAMYFCASSLHEKLFFGSGTQLSVL.

The chain recombines TRBV6-4 with TRBJ2-7; 12 positions agree with TRBD2. The CDR3 runs to 14 residues. The V segment lost 4 bases and the J segment 5 bases; nucleotides outside the gene matches: 3. Germline V lookup: CDR1 MRHNA, CDR2 SNTAGT. The CDR3 loop reads CASSVTSGSHEQYF. In nucleotides, the CDR3 is TGTGCCAGCAGTGTGACTAGCGGGAGCCACGAGCAGTACTTC.

In regard to this clone: This specimen includes other DNA sequences encoding the same CDR3. The CDR3 spells CATSRDPGYEQYF. The CDR3 nucleotides are TGTGCCACCAGCAGAGATCCCGGCTACGAGCAGTACTTC. The chain combines TRBV15 with TRBJ2-7; D gene uncertain. This CDR3 spans 13 amino acids. Germline loops: CDR1 LNHNV, CDR2 YYDKDF (reference sequence). V lost 0 bases and J 3 bases, leaving 6 bases between the germline ends.

The rearrangement links TRBV2 to TRBJ2-3; the D is unclear. Trimming shortened V by 2 bases and J by 1 base, and 10 bases separated the two germline ends. The CDR3 loop spans 15 amino acids. From germline, CDR1 is SNHLY and CDR2 FYNNEI. DNA for the CDR3: TGTGCCAGCAGTGAATACGGGTATCGCACAGATACGCAGTATTTT. It translates to CASSEYGYRTDTQYF.

The rearrangement uses TRBV7-9 and TRBJ2-7, with D unresolved. The CDR3 runs to 15 residues. V was pared by 5 bases and J by 0 bases, with 14 bases between. Germline V gives CDR1 SEHNR, CDR2 FQNEAQ (reference sequence). As DNA, the CDR3 is TGTGCCAGCAGCCTACTATCATCGAGCTCCTACGAGCAGTACTTC. This translates into CASSLLSSSSYEQYF.

V usage is TRBV7-2 and J usage is TRBJ1-5; D remains ambiguous. The CDR3 is 15 amino acids. Germline loops: CDR1 SGHTA, CDR2 FQGNSA. The ends were cut back, 1 base at V and 3 bases at J, with 10 bases in the middle. The CDR3: CASSLGVSDNQPQHF. In nucleotides, the CDR3 is TGTGCCAGCAGCTTAGGGGTCAGCGACAATCAGCCCCAGCATTTT.

In nucleotides, the CDR3 is TGTGCCAGCAGTCGCTGGGGGCTTGAGAACACTGAAGCTTTCTTT. It translates to CASSRWGLENTEAFF. This chain connects TRBV2 to TRBJ1-1; D possibly corresponds to TRBD1 (6 bases). There are 15 residues in the CDR3. Germline V gene data show CDR1 as SNHLY and CDR2 as FYNNEI. V was trimmed by 5 bases and J by 1 base, leaving 14 bases between them.

The chain links TRBV7-2 to TRBJ1-2; D unresolved. The V and J ends lost 1 base and 4 bases respectively, with 13 bases between them. This CDR3 has 15 residues. Per germline, CDR1 SGHTA and CDR2 FQGNSA. The CDR3 loop is CASSLESTVVYGYTF. DNA for the CDR3: TGTGCCAGCAGCTTAGAGTCTACAGTCGTCTATGGCTACACCTTC.

This sequence joins TRBV10-3 and TRBJ2-7; 7 bases align to TRBD1. With V trimmed by 10 bases and J by 4 bases, 13 bases remained unmatched. The CDR3 contains 14 residues. Germline CDR1 is ENHRY and CDR2 is SYGVKD. DNA for the CDR3: TGTGCCACTCGACAGGGCCGAGATTCTTACGAGCAGTACTTC. Protein product: CATRQGRDSYEQYF.

J is TRBJ2-7 and V is TRBV5-1; TRBD2 matches at 10 bases. Losses at the gene ends were 0 bases for V and 6 bases for J; bases not matched to a gene: 6. This CDR3 has 15 residues. The germline V gene encodes CDR1 SGHRS and CDR2 YFSETQ. The CDR3, as DNA: TGCGCCAGCAGCTTGGATGTATTAGCGGGGGGCGAGCAGTACTTC. The encoded protein is CASSLDVLAGGEQYF.

This chain uses TRBV6-6 with TRBJ1-5; D is uncertain. CDR1 is MNHNY and CDR2 is SVGAGI in the germline V gene (reference sequence). Trimming took off 5 bases at V and 0 bases at J, with 5 bases between the two ends. CDR3 size: 13 residues. In DNA, the CDR3 is TGTGCCAGCAGTCGTAATAGCAATCAGCCCCAGCATTTT. Translated, it gives CASSRNSNQPQHF.

The chain links TRBV7-3 to TRBJ2-1, with D hard to call. There are 13 residues in the CDR3. V lost 2 bases and J lost 9, with 11 bases in between. CDR1 and CDR2 from the germline V gene are SGHTA and FQGTGA. The chain's CDR3 is CASSLHPPSEQFF. CDR3 DNA: TGTGCCAGCAGCTTACATCCCCCGAGTGAGCAGTTCTTC.

The chain links TRBV7-9 to TRBJ2-5, with 10 bases aligning to TRBD1. CDR1 SEHNR and CDR2 FQNEAQ come from the germline V gene (reference sequence). The junction had 7 bases not matched to a gene; V was cut back by 1 base and J by 5 bases. CDR3 length equals 16 residues. The CDR3 here is CASSLGDRGLGETQYF. The CDR3 DNA follows: TGTGCCAGCAGCTTAGGTGACAGGGGGCTAGGGGAGACCCAGTACTTC. Variable domain in full (rest from reference TRBV7-9 and TRBJ2-5): DTGVSQNPRHKITKRGQNVTFRCDPISEHNRLYWYRQTLGQGPEFLTYFQNEAQLEKSRLLSDRFSAERPKGSFSTLEIQRTEQGDSAMYLCASSLGDRGLGETQYFGPGTRLLVL.

This chain joins TRBV2 and TRBJ2-1, with 8 bases that match TRBD2. V shed 1 base and J 6 bases; nucleotides not matched to a gene: 2. There are 14 residues in the CDR3. The germline gives CDR1 SNHLY, CDR2 FYNNEI. CDR3: CASSEGTSLNEQFF. DNA for the CDR3: TGTGCCAGCAGTGAAGGGACTAGCCTCAATGAGCAGTTCTTC.

This sequence joins TRBV19 and TRBJ2-5, with 8 bases lining up with TRBD2. The CDR3 length is 13 residues. Losses at the gene ends were 5 bases for V and 7 bases for J; bases not matched to a gene: 6. Looked up from germline, CDR1 is LNHDA and CDR2 is SQIVND (reference sequence). Here the CDR3 reads CASSSSTSGTQYF. DNA of the CDR3: TGTGCCAGTAGTTCCAGCACTAGCGGGACCCAGTACTTC.

The chain carries TRBV11-2 and TRBJ2-5, with D possibly matching TRBD1 (5 bases). The J call may be incorrect, as the DNA end agrees better with TRBJ2-7. The CDR3 runs 14 residues. From germline, CDR1 is SGHAT and CDR2 FQNNGV. This CDR3 reads CASSFGRGTYEQYF. CDR3 sequence (DNA): TGTGCCAGCAGCTTCGGAAGGGGAACCTACGAGCAGTACTTC.

The chain uses TRBV28 and TRBJ1-2, with TRBD1 as a possible D gene (6 bases). Trimming took off 4 bases at V and 4 bases at J, with 13 bases between the two ends. Germline V gives CDR1 MDHEN, CDR2 SYDVKM. This CDR3 comprises 14 residues. CDR3 sequence reads: CASSSLQGFYGYTF. CDR3 nucleotide sequence: TGTGCCAGCAGTTCCCTCCAGGGGTTCTATGGCTACACCTTC.

The sample holds a few counts of this clone. CDR3 protein: CAWSTGGDGYTF. CDR3 nucleotides: TGTGCCTGGAGCACAGGGGGCGATGGCTACACCTTC. The chain couples TRBV30 to TRBJ1-2; 9 bases map to TRBD1. The CDR3 spans 12 residues. V lost 3 bases and J lost 6; bases outside the gene matches: 2. Germline V gene sequence: CDR1 GTSNPN, CDR2 SVGIG (reference sequence).

The chain joins TRBV9 to TRBJ2-5, with TRBD1 matching over 7 bases. V shed 4 bases, J shed 5 bases, and the junction held 5 bases outside the gene matches. Germline V lookup: CDR1 SGDLS, CDR2 YYNGEE. The CDR3 runs 13 residues. The chain's CDR3 is CASSPQDRETQYF. CDR3 bases: TGTGCCAGCAGCCCCCAGGACAGGGAGACCCAGTACTTC.

In its sample, this clone was seen a few times. The chain couples TRBV5-1 to TRBJ1-6; a possible D gene is TRBD1 (5 bases). The V gene lost 6 bases and the J gene lost 8 bases, with 21 bases spanning the gap. The CDR3 has 16 amino acids. From germline, CDR1 is SGHRS and CDR2 YFSETQ. CDR3 region: CASTIGGTFEDSPLHF. The CDR3 region has the DNA TGCGCCAGCACCATTGGGGGGACTTTTGAGGATTCACCCCTCCACTTT.